This TCR beta chain was found in a study of shared clonotypes between healthy human individuals. The data were produced by immunoSEQ multiplex PCR, yet TCRdb's version contains in-frame clones alone and is incomplete. The table lists about 1.5 million clones, 98% of them singletons. To note about this clone: Its antigen is not identified.

Notes on the study in general: Naive CD4 clonotype sharing across several donors was 4.5% to 6%.

This CDR3 is 16 amino acids long. After removal of 7 bases from V and 4 bases from J, the junction contained 13 bases not matched to a gene. Germline lookup yields CDR1 ENHRY and CDR2 SYGVKD. Sequencing was carried out using naive CD4+ T cells sorted from blood. Indicated subset: CD45RA+ positively selected. This clonotype was sampled from a man between 25 and 39 years old in good health. The V and J genes are TRBV10-3 and TRBJ2-1; 7 nucleotides agree with TRBD1. CDR3 in DNA: TGTGCCATCAATCGTTTCGCGACAGGGAGATACAATGAGCAGTTCTTC. Translated, it gives CAINRFATGRYNEQFF.